The 24 T cell receptor beta chains reported below all come from one sample, sequenced in a study of blood T cell repertoires in COVID-19. Sequenced by immunoSEQ multiplex PCR; TCRdb stores in-frame clones only, minus some. Of tens of thousands of clones listed, roughly 90% are singletons. Material for sequencing was peripheral blood. The receptors come from a man between 60 and 70 years old with acute or convalescent COVID-19.

The chain links TRBV11-2 to TRBJ1-1; no clear D gene. The germline V gene encodes CDR1 SGHAT and CDR2 FQNNGV. With 5 bases removed from V and 1 base from J, the gap between germline ends came to 8 bases. CDR3 length: 13 amino acids. CDR3 protein: CASSPTANTEAFF. Written as DNA, the CDR3 is TGTGCCAGCAGCCCAACAGCGAACACTGAAGCTTTCTTT.

In its sample, this clone was seen once. The V gene is TRBV19, the J gene TRBJ1-1; the D gene is possibly TRBD1 (6 bases). The CDR3 sequence is 14 residues long. The germline V gene encodes CDR1 LNHDA and CDR2 SQIVND (reference sequence). V lost 3 bases to trimming and J lost 11 bases, with 19 bases between them. The CDR3: CASSIDSGGSKAFF. The CDR3 DNA follows: TGTGCCAGTAGTATCGACTCGGGGGGCAGTAAGGCTTTCTTT. Supplemented by reference TRBV19 and TRBJ1-1, the full variable domain reads DGGITQSPKYLFRKEGQNVTLSCEQNLNHDAMYWYRQDPGQGLRLIYYSQIVNDFQKGDIAEGYSVSREKKESFPLTVTSAQKNPTAFYLCASSIDSGGSKAFFGQGTRLTVV.

The rearrangement joins TRBV12-3 or TRBV12-4 to TRBJ1-1, with 10 bases fitting TRBD1. The CDR3 has 13 amino acids. The V segment lost 7 bases and the J segment 6 bases; nucleotides outside the gene matches: 5. Here the CDR3 reads CASMTGGASEAFF. The CDR3 region has the DNA TGTGCCAGCATGACAGGGGGCGCCTCTGAAGCTTTCTTT.

The V and J genes are TRBV6-5 and TRBJ2-1, with TRBD1 matching over 10 bases. J was trimmed by 4 bases and V by 7 bases; bases with no gene match: 7. Germline-derived CDR1 and CDR2 are MNHEY and SVGAGI. The CDR3 is 15 amino acids. The CDR3 is CASNPGTGDYNEQFF. The CDR3 coding sequence is TGTGCCAGCAATCCCGGGACAGGGGATTACAATGAGCAGTTCTTC.

The V gene is TRBV5-1, the J gene TRBJ2-1; 13 positions match TRBD2. V lost 1 base to trimming and J lost 9 bases; unmatched junction nucleotides: 13. Germline assignment: CDR1 SGHRS and CDR2 YFSETQ. The CDR3 is made up of 18 amino acids. CDR3 sequence reads: CASSLPHTGTSGNGEQFF. The DNA for the CDR3 is TGCGCCAGCAGCTTGCCCCATACAGGGACTAGCGGGAACGGTGAGCAGTTCTTC.

The rearrangement joins TRBV5-8 to TRBJ2-7, with 10 bases matching TRBD1. The junction had 12 bases not matched to a gene; V was cut back by 4 bases and J by 5 bases. Germline V gene lookup returns CDR1 SGHTS and CDR2 YDEGEE. The CDR3 is 16 residues long. The CDR3 protein is CASSGTRDRGRNEQYF. CDR3 DNA sequence: TGTGCCAGCAGCGGGACCCGGGACAGGGGCAGGAACGAGCAGTACTTC. Complete variable domain (other parts from reference TRBV5-8 and TRBJ2-7): EAGVTQSPTHLIKTRGQQATLRCSPISGHTSVYWYQQALGLGLQFLLWYDEGEERNRGNFPPRFSGRQFPNYSSELNVNALELEDSALYLCASSGTRDRGRNEQYFGPGTRLTVT.

A note on this clone: One end of the junction does not line up with germline, which may come from a read error. The genes are TRBV7-7 and TRBJ2-1; tentative D call: TRBD2 (6 bases). This CDR3 has 19 amino acids. Germline assignment: CDR1 SSHAT and CDR2 FNYEAQ (reference sequence). The CDR3: CASSLACIRGGTGYNEQFF. In nucleotides, the CDR3 is TGTGCTAGCAGCTTAGCATGTATACGGGGCGGGACGGGGTACAATGAGCAGTTCTTC.

This clone was seen a few times. This chain joins TRBV5-1 and TRBJ2-3; D possibly corresponds to TRBD1 (6 bases). There are 15 residues in the CDR3. Germline V gene lookup returns CDR1 SGHRS and CDR2 YFSETQ. The ends were cut back, 4 bases at V and 4 bases at J, with 16 bases in the middle. CDR3 protein: CASSPGTLEPDTQYF. As DNA, the CDR3 is TGCGCCAGCAGCCCCGGGACACTGGAACCAGATACGCAGTATTTT.

V usage is TRBV12-5 and J usage is TRBJ2-5; TRBD1 is a possible D gene (5 bases). V was clipped by 0 bases and J by 2 bases, with 7 bases between them. CDR1 is LGHNT and CDR2 is FRNRAP in the germline V gene. The CDR3 runs 14 residues. The CDR3 sequence is CASGLVDRQETQYF. The CDR3 DNA is TGTGCTAGTGGTTTGGTTGACAGACAAGAGACCCAGTACTTC.

This chain uses TRBV28 with TRBJ1-4, with D perhaps TRBD1 (5 bases). Looked up from germline, CDR1 is MDHEN and CDR2 is SYDVKM. The CDR3 consists of 15 residues. V lost 6 bases to trimming and J lost 4 bases, with 15 bases between them. CDR3 region: CASRQGGGSNEKLFF. DNA of the CDR3: TGTGCCAGCAGGCAGGGTGGGGGGAGTAATGAAAAACTGTTTTTT.

The V gene is TRBV6-6, the J gene TRBJ1-1, with a tentative D call TRBD1 (5 bases). Trimming stripped 6 bases from V and 0 bases from J, with 11 bases between. From germline, CDR1 is MNHNY and CDR2 SVGAGI (reference sequence). The CDR3 contains 14 residues. This chain's CDR3 is CASSPRVMNTEAFF. The CDR3 nucleotides read TGTGCCAGCAGCCCCAGGGTAATGAACACTGAAGCTTTCTTT.

CDR3 bases: TGTGCCAGCAGTTTATGGGGCAGGGTAGGGGAAGAGCAGTACTTC. As protein: CASSLWGRVGEEQYF. The chain employs TRBV27 and TRBJ2-7; D perhaps matches TRBD1 (5 bases). This CDR3 region has 15 residues. Germline CDR1 MNHEY, CDR2 SMNVEV (reference sequence). The V end lost 1 base, the J end lost 7 bases, and 17 bases lay between the germline ends.

The V call is TRBV9, the J call TRBJ2-2; D perhaps matches TRBD2 (5 bases). CDR3 length: 16 residues. Germline V CDR1 and CDR2: SGDLS, YYNGEE. V was shortened by 0 bases and J by 1 base, with 10 bases between the two germline ends. The CDR3 bases are TGTGCCAGCAGCGTAGGCGGAGGTGAGAACACCGGGGAGCTGTTTTTT. Its translation: CASSVGGGENTGELFF.

The rearrangement joins TRBV28 to TRBJ1-1, with D possibly being TRBD1 (6 bases). The CDR3 extends over 15 amino acids. Looked up from germline, CDR1 is MDHEN and CDR2 is SYDVKM. V dropped 1 base and J dropped 6 bases, with 15 bases sitting between them. The CDR3 loop is CASSLLGDRTAEAFF. As DNA, the CDR3 is TGTGCCAGCAGTTTATTGGGCGACAGGACAGCTGAAGCTTTCTTT.

This rearrangement joins TRBV19 to TRBJ2-3, with 12 bases identical to TRBD1. Losses at the gene ends were 10 bases for V and 5 bases for J; bases not matched to a gene: 10. The germline V gene encodes CDR1 LNHDA and CDR2 SQIVND (reference sequence). This CDR3 spans 15 amino acids. As DNA, the CDR3 is TGTGCCACTCGGGGACAGGGGGCGCGAATAGATACGCAGTATTTT. Amino acids: CATRGQGARIDTQYF.

The chain recombines TRBV2 with TRBJ2-1; no firm D call. The germline V gene has CDR1 SNHLY and CDR2 FYNNEI. The CDR3 consists of 14 residues. Trimming pared 6 bases from V and 3 bases from J, leaving 12 bases between. DNA for the CDR3: TGTGCCAGCAGCCCCATGGCCCTCTACAATGAGCAGTTCTTC. The encoded protein is CASSPMALYNEQFF.

V is TRBV4-2 and J is TRBJ2-7; possible D gene TRBD1, 6 bases. The CDR3 has 14 residues. V lost 0 bases to trimming and J lost 4 bases, with 10 bases between them. Germline V gene sequence: CDR1 LGHNA, CDR2 YNFKEQ. The CDR3 nucleotides are TGTGCCAGCAGCCAAGAACGGACAGAGTACGAGCAGTACTTC. Amino acid sequence: CASSQERTEYEQYF.

V gene TRBV29-1 combines with J gene TRBJ2-1; 9 positions agree with TRBD2. Germline V gives CDR1 SQVTM, CDR2 ANQGSEA. This CDR3 contains 15 residues. Trimming removed 3 bases from V and 4 bases from J; junction bases left unmatched: 7. The CDR3 sequence is CSVDLASGVYNEQFF. CDR3 bases: TGCAGCGTTGATCTCGCTAGCGGGGTTTACAATGAGCAGTTCTTC.

The V call is TRBV4-3, the J call TRBJ2-1; D might be TRBD1 (6 bases). This CDR3 has 14 amino acids. V dropped 1 base and J dropped 9 bases, with 13 bases sitting between them. Germline-derived CDR1 and CDR2 are LGHNA and YSLEER. Here the CDR3 reads CASSQGSGASEQFF. CDR3 in DNA: TGCGCCAGCAGCCAAGGTTCAGGGGCTAGTGAGCAGTTCTTC.

The chain has TRBV6-1 and TRBJ2-2; 7 nucleotides align to TRBD2. There are 16 residues in the CDR3. From germline, CDR1 is MNHNS and CDR2 SASEGT. Germline trimming cut 7 bases from V and 5 bases from J; bases unmatched to any gene: 13. The CDR3 protein is CASTEAEAGWTGELFF. The CDR3 DNA reads TGTGCCAGCACCGAAGCGGAAGCGGGGTGGACCGGGGAGCTGTTTTTT.

The V and J genes are TRBV24-1 and TRBJ2-1, with 7 bases aligning to TRBD2. With 11 bases clipped from V and 0 bases from J, the junction kept 3 bases outside the gene matches. The CDR3 covers 13 residues. The germline V gene encodes CDR1 KGHDR and CDR2 SFDVKD. The CDR3 loop reads CAIPSGSYNEQFF. CDR3 nucleotides: TGTGCCATACCTAGCGGCTCCTACAATGAGCAGTTCTTC.

The gene calls are TRBV6-2 or TRBV6-3 and TRBJ2-3, with a possible D match to TRBD2 (5 bases). Germline loops: CDR1 MNHEY, CDR2 SVGEGT. The CDR3 has 15 amino acids. V was shortened by 5 bases and J by 4 bases, with 16 bases between the two germline ends. The CDR3 DNA is TGTGCCAGCAGTGCGTCTCTTAACGGGGCAGATACGCAGTATTTT. Encoded protein: CASSASLNGADTQYF.

V and J are TRBV18 and TRBJ1-4, with D tentatively TRBD1 (6 bases). Germline assignment: CDR1 KGHSH and CDR2 LQKENI. V gave up 6 bases and J gave up 8 bases, with 19 bases separating them. This CDR3 comprises 15 residues. This CDR3 reads CASSTSGRGDEKLFF. In DNA form, the CDR3 reads TGTGCCAGCTCCACCTCCGGGAGGGGGGACGAAAAACTGTTTTTT.

The chain recombines TRBV4-1 with TRBJ1-2; 10 bases map to TRBD1. CDR3 size: 13 residues. The J segment lost 6 bases and the V segment lost 3 bases, leaving 1 base of the junction unmatched. Per the germline V gene, CDR1 is MGHRA and CDR2 is YSYEKL. The CDR3 sequence: CASSHGQGDGYTF. The CDR3 bases are TGCGCCAGCAGCCACGGACAGGGGGATGGCTACACCTTC.